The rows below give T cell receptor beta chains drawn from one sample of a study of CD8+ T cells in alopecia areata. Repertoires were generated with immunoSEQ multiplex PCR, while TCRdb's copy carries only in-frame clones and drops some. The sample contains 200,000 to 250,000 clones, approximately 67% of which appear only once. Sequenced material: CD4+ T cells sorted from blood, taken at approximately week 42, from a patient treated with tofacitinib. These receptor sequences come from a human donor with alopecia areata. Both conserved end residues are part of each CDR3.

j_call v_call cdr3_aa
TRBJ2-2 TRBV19 CASSITTSGGTGELFF
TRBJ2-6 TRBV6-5 CASSRGGVGANVLTF
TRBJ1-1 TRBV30 CAWRYRTDTEAFF
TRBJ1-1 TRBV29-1 CSASLVFQNTEAFF
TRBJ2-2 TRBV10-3 CAISLSPTGGYTGELFF
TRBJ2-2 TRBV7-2 CASSLSGENTGELFF
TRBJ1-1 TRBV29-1 CSVVSQTTEAFF
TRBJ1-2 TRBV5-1 CASSLSPTGADGYTF
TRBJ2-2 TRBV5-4 CASSIPGQGYTGELFF
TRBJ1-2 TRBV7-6 CASSLVGDTFVGYTF
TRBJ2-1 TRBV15 CATAALSEQFF
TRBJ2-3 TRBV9 CASSARQARDTQYF
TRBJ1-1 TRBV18 CASSPMDTEAFF
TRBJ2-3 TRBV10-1 CASSESSTDTQYF
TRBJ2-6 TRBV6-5 CASSYRGSGANVLTF
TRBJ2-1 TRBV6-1 CAILTGFGEQFF
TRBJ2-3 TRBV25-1 CATRQGAVDTQYF
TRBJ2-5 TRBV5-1 CASSLEGYPQETQYF
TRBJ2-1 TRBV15 CATSRELAGGNEQFF
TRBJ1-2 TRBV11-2 CASSSAGRSYGYTF
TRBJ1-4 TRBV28 CATHNEKLFF
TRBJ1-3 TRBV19 CASGGNTIYF
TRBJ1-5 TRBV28 CATNQGYQPQHF
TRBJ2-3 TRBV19 CASSMWTAGNTDTQYF
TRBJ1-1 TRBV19 CASSIEGWGTEAFF
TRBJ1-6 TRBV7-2 CASSAPPSPLHF
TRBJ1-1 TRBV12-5 CASGLVAEAFF
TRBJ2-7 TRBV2 CASSGSPTGYEQYF
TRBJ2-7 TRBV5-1 CASSLDGLDEQYF
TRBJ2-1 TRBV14 CASSLYNEQFF
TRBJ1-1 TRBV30 CAWIKDTEAFF
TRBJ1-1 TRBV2 CASHKMTANTEAFF
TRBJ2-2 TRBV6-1 CASSGLGNTGELFF
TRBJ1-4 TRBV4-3 CASSQDSSRKEKLFF
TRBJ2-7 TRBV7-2 CASSLPTSTTSYEQYF
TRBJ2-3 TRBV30 CAWSSPGLALTRTQYF
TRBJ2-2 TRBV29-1 CSVGLAGINTGELFF
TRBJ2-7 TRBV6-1 CASRQEHGRGYEQYF